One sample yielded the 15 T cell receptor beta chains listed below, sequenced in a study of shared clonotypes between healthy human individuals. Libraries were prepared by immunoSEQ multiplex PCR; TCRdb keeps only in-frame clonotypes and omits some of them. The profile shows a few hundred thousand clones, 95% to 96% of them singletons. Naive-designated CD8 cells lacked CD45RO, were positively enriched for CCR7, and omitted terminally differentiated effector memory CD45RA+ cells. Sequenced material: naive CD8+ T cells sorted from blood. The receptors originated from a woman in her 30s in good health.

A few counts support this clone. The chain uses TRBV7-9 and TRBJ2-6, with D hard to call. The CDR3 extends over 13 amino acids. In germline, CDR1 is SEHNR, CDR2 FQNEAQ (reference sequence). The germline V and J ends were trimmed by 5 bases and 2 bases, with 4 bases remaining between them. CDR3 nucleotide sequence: TGTGCCAGCAGCGATACTGGGGCCAACGTCCTGACTTTC. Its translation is CASSDTGANVLTF.

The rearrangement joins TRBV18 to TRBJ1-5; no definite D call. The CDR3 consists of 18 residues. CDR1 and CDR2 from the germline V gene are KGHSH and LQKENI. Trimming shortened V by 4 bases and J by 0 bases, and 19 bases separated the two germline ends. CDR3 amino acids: CASSLTPARDYSNQPQHF. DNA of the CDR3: TGTGCCAGCTCACTAACCCCGGCGAGAGATTATAGCAATCAGCCCCAGCATTTT.

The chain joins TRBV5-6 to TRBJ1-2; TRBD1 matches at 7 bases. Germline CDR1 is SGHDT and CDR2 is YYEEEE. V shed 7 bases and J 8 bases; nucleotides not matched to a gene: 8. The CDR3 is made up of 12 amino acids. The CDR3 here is CASQQGLGGYTF. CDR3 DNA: TGTGCCAGCCAACAGGGGCTTGGGGGCTACACCTTC.

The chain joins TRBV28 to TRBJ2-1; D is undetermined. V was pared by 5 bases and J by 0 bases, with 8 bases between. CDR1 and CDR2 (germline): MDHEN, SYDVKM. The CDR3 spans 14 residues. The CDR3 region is CASSIQLSYNEQFF. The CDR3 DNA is TGTGCCAGCAGTATCCAACTCTCCTACAATGAGCAGTTCTTC. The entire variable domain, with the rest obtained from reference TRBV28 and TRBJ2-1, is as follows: DVKVTQSSRYLVKRTGEKVFLECVQDMDHENMFWYRQDPGLGLRLIYFSYDVKMKEKGDIPEGYSVSREKKERFSLILESASTNQTSMYLCASSIQLSYNEQFFGPGTRLTVL.

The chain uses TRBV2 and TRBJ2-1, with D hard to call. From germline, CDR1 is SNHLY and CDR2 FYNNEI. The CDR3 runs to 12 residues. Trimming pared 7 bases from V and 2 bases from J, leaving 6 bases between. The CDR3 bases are TGTGCCAGCAAAGGACCCTACAATGAGCAGTTCTTC. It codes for CASKGPYNEQFF.

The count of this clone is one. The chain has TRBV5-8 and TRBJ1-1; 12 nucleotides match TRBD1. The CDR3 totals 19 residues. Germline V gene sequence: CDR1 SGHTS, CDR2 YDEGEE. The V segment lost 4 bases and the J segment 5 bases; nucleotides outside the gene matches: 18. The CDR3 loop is CASSHPRDRGLFRRTEAFF. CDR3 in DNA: TGTGCCAGCAGCCATCCCCGGGACAGGGGGCTATTTCGTCGGACTGAAGCTTTCTTT. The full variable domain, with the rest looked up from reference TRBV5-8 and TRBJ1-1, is EAGVTQSPTHLIKTRGQQATLRCSPISGHTSVYWYQQALGLGLQFLLWYDEGEERNRGNFPPRFSGRQFPNYSSELNVNALELEDSALYLCASSHPRDRGLFRRTEAFFGQGTRLTVV.

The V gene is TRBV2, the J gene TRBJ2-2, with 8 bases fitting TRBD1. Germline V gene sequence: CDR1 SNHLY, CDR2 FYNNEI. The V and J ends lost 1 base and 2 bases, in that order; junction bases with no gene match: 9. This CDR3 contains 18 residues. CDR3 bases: TGTGCCAGCAGTGAAGACAGAGGGACAGGAGGAAACACCGGGGAGCTGTTTTTT. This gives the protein CASSEDRGTGGNTGELFF. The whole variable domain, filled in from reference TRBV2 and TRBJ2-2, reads EPEVTQTPSHQVTQMGQEVILRCVPISNHLYFYWYRQILGQKVEFLVSFYNNEISEKSEIFDDQFSVERPDGSNFTLKIRSTKLEDSAMYFCASSEDRGTGGNTGELFFGEGSRLTVL.

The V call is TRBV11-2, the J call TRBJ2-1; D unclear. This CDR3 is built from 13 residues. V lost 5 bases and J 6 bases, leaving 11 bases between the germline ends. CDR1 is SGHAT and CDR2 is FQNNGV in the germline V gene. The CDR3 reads CASSAGTPNEQFF. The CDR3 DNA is TGTGCCAGCAGCGCAGGTACCCCCAATGAGCAGTTCTTC.

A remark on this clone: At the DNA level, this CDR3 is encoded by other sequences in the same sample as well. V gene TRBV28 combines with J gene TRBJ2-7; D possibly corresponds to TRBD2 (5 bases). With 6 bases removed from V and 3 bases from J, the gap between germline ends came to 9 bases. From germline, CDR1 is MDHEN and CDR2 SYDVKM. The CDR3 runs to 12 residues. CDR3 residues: CASSPGLYEQYF. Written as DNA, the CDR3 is TGTGCCAGCAGCCCCGGACTCTACGAGCAGTACTTC.

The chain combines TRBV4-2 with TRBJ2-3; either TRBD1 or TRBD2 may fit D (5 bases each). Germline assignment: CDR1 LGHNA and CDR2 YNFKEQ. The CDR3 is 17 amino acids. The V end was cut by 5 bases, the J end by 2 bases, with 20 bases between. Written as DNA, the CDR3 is TGTGCCAGCAGCTCCCGGCCCGGGACGGAGCTCACAGATACGCAGTATTTT. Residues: CASSSRPGTELTDTQYF.

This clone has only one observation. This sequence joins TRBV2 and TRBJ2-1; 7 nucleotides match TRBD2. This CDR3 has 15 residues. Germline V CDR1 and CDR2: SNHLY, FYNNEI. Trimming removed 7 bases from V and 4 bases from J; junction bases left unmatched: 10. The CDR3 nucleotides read TGTGCCAGCACCTCTAGCGGTGTCCTTTACAATGAGCAGTTCTTC. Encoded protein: CASTSSGVLYNEQFF.

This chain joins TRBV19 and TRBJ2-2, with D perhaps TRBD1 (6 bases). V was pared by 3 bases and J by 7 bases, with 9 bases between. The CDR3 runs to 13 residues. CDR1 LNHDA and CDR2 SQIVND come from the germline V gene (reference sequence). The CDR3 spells CASSMARGGELFF. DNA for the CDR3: TGTGCCAGTAGTATGGCCAGGGGCGGGGAGCTGTTTTTT.

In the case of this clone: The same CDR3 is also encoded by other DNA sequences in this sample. CDR3 region: CASSLRQGNQPQHF. The DNA of the CDR3 is TGTGCCAGCAGTCTCCGACAGGGAAATCAGCCCCAGCATTTT. This chain joins TRBV27 and TRBJ1-5; TRBD1 aligns across 7 bases. The V segment lost 5 bases and the J segment 4 bases; nucleotides outside the gene matches: 5. Germline V lookup: CDR1 MNHEY, CDR2 SMNVEV (reference sequence). This CDR3 contains 14 residues.

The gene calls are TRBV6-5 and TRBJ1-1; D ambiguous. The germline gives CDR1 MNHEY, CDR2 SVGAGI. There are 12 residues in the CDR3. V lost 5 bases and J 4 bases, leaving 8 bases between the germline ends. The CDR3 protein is CASSMGSTEAFF. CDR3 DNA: TGTGCCAGCAGTATGGGGAGCACTGAAGCTTTCTTT.

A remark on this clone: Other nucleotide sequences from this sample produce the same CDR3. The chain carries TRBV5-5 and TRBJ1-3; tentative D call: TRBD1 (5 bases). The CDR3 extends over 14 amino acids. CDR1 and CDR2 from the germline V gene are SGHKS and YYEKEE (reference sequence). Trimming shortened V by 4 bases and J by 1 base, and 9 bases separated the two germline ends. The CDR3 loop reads CASSSRGSGNTIYF. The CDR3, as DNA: TGTGCCAGCAGCAGCCGGGGGTCTGGAAACACCATATATTTT.